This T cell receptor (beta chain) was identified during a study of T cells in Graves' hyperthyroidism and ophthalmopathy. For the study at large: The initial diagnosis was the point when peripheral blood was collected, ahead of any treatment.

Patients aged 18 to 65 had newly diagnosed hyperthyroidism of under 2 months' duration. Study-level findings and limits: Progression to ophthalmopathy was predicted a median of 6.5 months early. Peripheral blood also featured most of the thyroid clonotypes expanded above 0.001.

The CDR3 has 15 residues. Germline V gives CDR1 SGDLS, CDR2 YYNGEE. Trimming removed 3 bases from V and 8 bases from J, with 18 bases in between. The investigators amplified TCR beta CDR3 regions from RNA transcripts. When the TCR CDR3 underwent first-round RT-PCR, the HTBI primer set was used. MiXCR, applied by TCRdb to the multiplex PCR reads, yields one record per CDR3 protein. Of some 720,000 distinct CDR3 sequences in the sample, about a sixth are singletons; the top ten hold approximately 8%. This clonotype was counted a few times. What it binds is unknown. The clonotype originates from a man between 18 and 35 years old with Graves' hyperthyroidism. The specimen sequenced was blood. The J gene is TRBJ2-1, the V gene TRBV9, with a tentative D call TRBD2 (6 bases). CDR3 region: CASSAFDSGYDEQFF. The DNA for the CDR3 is TGTGCCAGCAGCGCCTTCGATAGCGGATACGATGAGCAGTTCTTC. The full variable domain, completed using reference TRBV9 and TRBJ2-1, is DSGVTQTPKHLITATGQRVTLRCSPRSGDLSVYWYQQSLDQGLQFLIQYYNGEERAKGNILERFSAQQFPDLHSELNLSSLELGDSALYFCASSAFDSGYDEQFFGPGTRLTVL.